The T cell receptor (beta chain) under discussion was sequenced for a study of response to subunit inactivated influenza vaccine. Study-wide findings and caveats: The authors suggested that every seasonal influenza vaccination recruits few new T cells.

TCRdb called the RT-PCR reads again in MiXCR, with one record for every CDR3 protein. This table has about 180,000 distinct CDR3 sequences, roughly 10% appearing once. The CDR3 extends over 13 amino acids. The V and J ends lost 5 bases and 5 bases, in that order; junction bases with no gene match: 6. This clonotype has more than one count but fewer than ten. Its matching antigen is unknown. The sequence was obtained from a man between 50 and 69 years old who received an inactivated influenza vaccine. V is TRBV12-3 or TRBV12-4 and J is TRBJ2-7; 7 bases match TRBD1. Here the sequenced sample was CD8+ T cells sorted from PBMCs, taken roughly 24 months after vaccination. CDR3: CASSVQGMDEQYF. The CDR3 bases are TGTGCCAGCAGTGTACAGGGGATGGACGAGCAGTACTTC.